Below are 10 T cell receptor beta chains sequenced from a single sample in a study of control samples from healthy donors and cancer patients. The data were produced by immunoSEQ multiplex PCR, yet TCRdb's version contains in-frame clones alone and is incomplete. Among about 150,000 clones listed, about 93% were seen once. Material: blood. These receptors came from a man aged 45 to 65 in good health.

V gene TRBV7-3 combines with J gene TRBJ2-7; D may be TRBD1 (6 bases). The germline gives CDR1 SGHTA, CDR2 FQGTGA. V lost 3 bases and J 0 bases, leaving 12 bases between the germline ends. The CDR3 runs 15 residues. The CDR3 DNA is TGTGCCAGCAGCTTGGGCAGGGGTAGCTCCTACGAGCAGTACTTC. This encodes CASSLGRGSSYEQYF.

The chain joins TRBV5-1 to TRBJ2-1; TRBD2 aligns across 7 bases. Per germline, CDR1 SGHRS and CDR2 YFSETQ. This CDR3 spans 14 amino acids. V shed 2 bases and J 7 bases; nucleotides not matched to a gene: 6. Written as DNA, the CDR3 is TGCGCCAGCAGCTTTGTGAAGGGACTAAATGAGCAGTTCTTC. Its translation is CASSFVKGLNEQFF.

CDR3 nucleotides: TGTGCCAGCCGCTTACAAGATTCACCCCTCCACTTT. Translation gives CASRLQDSPLHF. The chain recombines TRBV2 with TRBJ1-6; D gene unclear. The CDR3 covers 12 residues. V lost 8 bases, J lost 8 bases, and 10 bases lay in between. The germline V gene has CDR1 SNHLY and CDR2 FYNNEI.

The chain is built from TRBV7-3 and TRBJ2-5; TRBD2 matches at 10 bases. Germline V gene data show CDR1 as SGHTA and CDR2 as FQGTGA. The CDR3 is 14 residues long. The V and J ends lost 3 bases and 5 bases, in that order; junction bases with no gene match: 3. The CDR3 spells CASSFSGRSETQYF. DNA of the CDR3: TGTGCCAGCAGCTTTAGCGGGAGGAGTGAGACCCAGTACTTC.

The chain links TRBV2 to TRBJ2-6; possible D gene TRBD1, 5 bases. Germline V CDR1 and CDR2: SNHLY, FYNNEI. This CDR3 has 17 amino acids. V gave up 7 bases and J gave up 2 bases, with 18 bases separating them. The CDR3 DNA reads as TGTGCCAGCACCAAAACGTCAGGGTGGACTGGGGCCAACGTCCTGACTTTC. It translates to CASTKTSGWTGANVLTF.

CDR3 residues: CASTGRSYGYTF. The CDR3 DNA reads as TGTGCCAGTACGGGACGGAGCTATGGCTACACCTTC. This chain connects TRBV19 to TRBJ1-2, with D perhaps TRBD1 (5 bases). The length of the CDR3 is 12 residues. The germline V gene has CDR1 LNHDA and CDR2 SQIVND (reference sequence). The V end was cut by 7 bases, the J end by 4 bases, with 10 bases between.

CDR3 in amino acids: CASSFSGSLDEQFF. CDR3 sequence (DNA): TGTGCCAGCAGCTTTAGCGGGAGTCTCGATGAGCAGTTCTTC. V and J are TRBV7-9 and TRBJ2-1; 9 positions match TRBD2. CDR1 is SEHNR and CDR2 is FQNEAQ in the germline V gene (reference sequence). The V and J ends lost 3 bases and 8 bases, in that order; junction bases with no gene match: 5. The CDR3 covers 14 residues.

V usage is TRBV27 and J usage is TRBJ2-7; no reliable D call. The CDR3 extends over 12 amino acids. Deletions cut 3 bases from V and 0 bases from J, with 3 bases between. The germline gives CDR1 MNHEY, CDR2 SMNVEV (reference sequence). Here the CDR3 reads CASSFSSYEQYF. CDR3 nucleotides: TGTGCCAGCAGTTTCAGCTCCTACGAGCAGTACTTC.

The chain has TRBV28 and TRBJ2-1, with D perhaps TRBD2 (6 bases). V was pared by 6 bases and J by 7 bases, with 19 bases between. The CDR3 spans 15 residues. Germline V gene sequence: CDR1 MDHEN, CDR2 SYDVKM. CDR3: CASRSGGLIANEQFF. The CDR3 nucleotides are TGTGCCAGCAGATCAGGAGGGCTAATCGCAAATGAGCAGTTCTTC. The variable domain in full, completed from reference TRBV28 and TRBJ2-1, reads DVKVTQSSRYLVKRTGEKVFLECVQDMDHENMFWYRQDPGLGLRLIYFSYDVKMKEKGDIPEGYSVSREKKERFSLILESASTNQTSMYLCASRSGGLIANEQFFGPGTRLTVL.

The chain carries TRBV4-1 and TRBJ2-7, with D possibly matching TRBD1 (6 bases). CDR3 size: 14 residues. Germline-derived CDR1 and CDR2 are MGHRA and YSYEKL. The V and J ends lost 3 bases and 0 bases respectively, with 9 bases between them. The CDR3 DNA reads TGCGCCAGCAGCCACCCGGACAGCTCCTACGAGCAGTACTTC. It encodes CASSHPDSSYEQYF.